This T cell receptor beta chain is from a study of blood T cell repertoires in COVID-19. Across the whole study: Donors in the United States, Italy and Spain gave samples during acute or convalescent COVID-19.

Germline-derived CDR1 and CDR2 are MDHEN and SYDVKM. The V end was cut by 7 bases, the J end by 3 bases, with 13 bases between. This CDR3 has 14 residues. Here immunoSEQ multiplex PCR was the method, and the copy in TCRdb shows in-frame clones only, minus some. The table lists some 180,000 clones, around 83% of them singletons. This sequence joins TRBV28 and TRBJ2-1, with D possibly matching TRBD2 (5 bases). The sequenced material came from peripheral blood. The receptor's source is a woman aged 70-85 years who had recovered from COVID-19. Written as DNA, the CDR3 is TGTGCCAGCACCCTAGCCACCAACTACAATGAGCAGTTCTTC. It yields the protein CASTLATNYNEQFF.